A single T cell receptor (beta chain) is shown here with its context. Three rounds of nested PCR, following a modified ARM-PCR protocol, produced the TCRbeta library. Using its own MiXCR run on the multiplex PCR reads, TCRdb lists one record per CDR3 protein. The table has over 40,000 distinct CDR3 sequences, around two thirds seen once. This entry comes from a study of tumor and adjacent non-tumor tissue in lung cancer. This sample's RNA came from whole unsorted tissue. More than 3 cm separated this lung sample from the edge of the tumor. This CDR3 is built from 13 residues. Germline CDR1 and CDR2: SQVTM and ANQGSEA. Trimming took off 0 bases at V and 13 bases at J, with 19 bases between the two ends.

Sequencing was carried out using distant non-tumor lung tissue. The TCR originated in a woman aged 55-69 years with non-small cell lung cancer. This chain connects TRBV29-1 to TRBJ2-7; D unclear. This CDR3 reads CSVEEGMDGDHYF. CDR3 nucleotides: TGCAGCGTTGAAGAGGGTATGGACGGCGACCACTACTTC.